These 26 T cell receptor beta chains originate from one sample sequenced in a study of blood T cell repertoires in COVID-19. Libraries were prepared by immunoSEQ multiplex PCR; TCRdb keeps only in-frame clonotypes and omits some of them. The table records some 43,000 clones, less than 85% of them present only once. Sequencing was carried out using peripheral blood. Receptors originate from a man aged 45-60 years with active COVID-19.

Turning to this clone: Other DNA sequences in the same sample also yield this CDR3. The rearrangement joins TRBV3-1 (or the pseudogene TRBV3-2) to TRBJ2-7; D gene unclear. V dropped 2 bases and J dropped 1 base, with 9 bases sitting between them. The CDR3 totals 14 residues. Germline CDR1 and CDR2: LGHDT and YNNKEL (reference sequence). CDR3 DNA sequence: TGTGCCAGCAGCCAAAATCCGGGTTCCTACGAGCAGTACTTC. It translates to CASSQNPGSYEQYF.

V and J are TRBV2 and TRBJ2-2; 7 nucleotides agree with TRBD1. The CDR3 covers 14 residues. The J segment lost 4 bases and the V segment lost 1 base, leaving 0 bases of the junction unmatched. The V gene's germline CDR1 is SNHLY and CDR2 FYNNEI. CDR3: CASSEGQGTGELFF. CDR3 nucleotides: TGTGCCAGCAGTGAAGGACAGGGCACCGGGGAGCTGTTTTTT.

The V and J genes are TRBV5-4 and TRBJ1-3, with 7 bases lining up with TRBD1. J lost 0 bases, V lost 9 bases, and 6 bases had no gene match. Looked up from germline, CDR1 is SGHNT and CDR2 is YYREEE (reference sequence). This CDR3 spans 14 amino acids. The DNA of the CDR3 is TGTGCCACCAAAACAGGGGCCTCTGGAAACACCATATATTTT. Protein: CATKTGASGNTIYF. The full variable domain, with the rest looked up from reference TRBV5-4 and TRBJ1-3, is ETGVTQSPTHLIKTRGQQVTLRCSSQSGHNTVSWYQQALGQGPQFIFQYYREEENGRGNFPPRFSGLQFPNYSSELNVNALELDDSALYLCATKTGASGNTIYFGEGSWLTVV.

A remark on this clone: Its ends do not fully match the called genes, so a read error is possible. J is TRBJ2-7 and V is TRBV5-5; TRBD1 aligns across 11 bases. The V gene's germline CDR1 is SGHKS and CDR2 YYEKEE (reference sequence). This CDR3 is 11 amino acids long. The CDR3 DNA reads as TGTGCCAGCAGCTGGACAGGGGGCGAGGACTTC. Translating gives CASSWTGGEDF.

Comment on this clone: Other nucleotide sequences from this sample produce the same CDR3. The V and J genes are TRBV19 and TRBJ2-7; 11 bases are shared with TRBD2. V was pared by 1 base and J by 1 base, with 3 bases of the junction left unmatched. Germline-derived CDR1 and CDR2 are LNHDA and SQIVND (reference sequence). This CDR3 contains 16 residues. The CDR3 DNA is TGTGCCAGTAGTATAGGGGGGACTAGCGGTTCCTACGAGCAGTACTTC. Translation: CASSIGGTSGSYEQYF.

V is TRBV7-9 and J is TRBJ2-5; perhaps TRBD2 as D (5 bases). The CDR3 sequence is 11 residues long. Trimming took off 5 bases at V and 5 bases at J, with 6 bases between the two ends. Germline CDR1 reads SEHNR; CDR2 reads FQNEAQ (reference sequence). CDR3 coding DNA: TGTGCCAGCAGCACGGGGGAGACCCAGTACTTC. This codes for CASSTGETQYF.

This clone turned up a few times. The rearrangement uses TRBV15 and TRBJ2-2; TRBD2 matches at 7 bases. The CDR3 contains 18 residues. V lost 0 bases and J lost 4; bases outside the gene matches: 11. Per germline, CDR1 LNHNV and CDR2 YYDKDF (reference sequence). CDR3 in amino acids: CATSRDGFGLAATGELFF. The CDR3 coding sequence is TGTGCCACCAGCAGAGATGGATTTGGGCTAGCGGCCACCGGGGAGCTGTTTTTT.

The chain couples TRBV18 to TRBJ1-2, with 7 bases fitting TRBD1. The V segment lost 3 bases and the J segment 0 bases; nucleotides outside the gene matches: 4. The germline V gene encodes CDR1 KGHSH and CDR2 LQKENI. CDR3 length: 15 amino acids. CDR3 in DNA: TGTGCCAGCTCACCCGGGACAGATCCTAACTATGGCTACACCTTC. This encodes CASSPGTDPNYGYTF.

This clone occurred once. The V call is TRBV5-5, the J call TRBJ2-3, with unresolved D. Germline-derived CDR1 and CDR2 are SGHKS and YYEKEE (reference sequence). The CDR3 has 14 amino acids. Trimming took 0 bases from V and 2 from J, leaving 7 bases between them. CDR3 residues: CASSLDWFTDTQYF. DNA of the CDR3: TGTGCCAGCAGCTTGGACTGGTTCACAGATACGCAGTATTTT.

This clone was seen a handful of times. The chain uses TRBV27 and TRBJ1-2; maybe TRBD1 (5 bases). Deletions cut 4 bases from V and 7 bases from J, with 16 bases between. The CDR3 spans 14 residues. The germline V gene has CDR1 MNHEY and CDR2 SMNVEV (reference sequence). CDR3: CASSSPDSFSGYTF. The DNA for the CDR3 is TGTGCCAGCAGTTCACCTGACAGTTTCAGTGGCTACACCTTC.

The chain is built from TRBV10-3 and TRBJ2-7; tentative D call: TRBD2 (6 bases). This CDR3 has 13 amino acids. Trimming stripped 2 bases from V and 3 bases from J, with 8 bases between. From germline, CDR1 is ENHRY and CDR2 SYGVKD. The CDR3 sequence is CAISETGDYEQYF. The CDR3 DNA is TGTGCCATCAGTGAGACGGGGGACTACGAGCAGTACTTC.

This clone is a singleton in its sample. The chain combines TRBV23-1 with TRBJ2-7; 7 positions match TRBD1. TRBV23-1 is an ORF; its function is uncertain. The V segment lost 3 bases and the J segment 3 bases; nucleotides outside the gene matches: 11. There are 16 residues in the CDR3. This CDR3 reads CASSQPDRRPFYEQYF. CDR3 bases: TGCGCCAGCAGTCAGCCGGACAGGCGGCCGTTCTACGAGCAGTACTTC.

V gene TRBV5-1 combines with J gene TRBJ2-1; TRBD2 agrees at 7 bases. Germline CDR1 SGHRS, CDR2 YFSETQ. The V and J ends lost 7 bases and 7 bases, in that order; junction bases with no gene match: 8. CDR3 length: 13 residues. CDR3 amino acids: CASGRDYGNEQFF. CDR3 bases: TGCGCCAGCGGCCGGGACTACGGGAATGAGCAGTTCTTC. Full variable domain (rest looked up from reference TRBV5-1 and TRBJ2-1): KAGVTQTPRYLIKTRGQQVTLSCSPISGHRSVSWYQQTPGQGLQFLFEYFSETQRNKGNFPGRFSGRQFSNSRSEMNVSTLELGDSALYLCASGRDYGNEQFFGPGTRLTVL.

CDR3 region: CASSIAGGSTEAFF. The CDR3 DNA reads TGTGCCAGTAGTATCGCAGGGGGAAGTACTGAAGCTTTCTTT. The chain is built from TRBV19 and TRBJ1-1; 7 nucleotides line up with TRBD1. V gave up 3 bases and J gave up 5 bases; unmatched junction bases: 6. Per the germline V gene, CDR1 is LNHDA and CDR2 is SQIVND (reference sequence). The CDR3 is made up of 14 amino acids.

The chain couples TRBV5-1 to TRBJ1-1; the match to TRBD1 covers 7 bases. The CDR3 is made up of 14 amino acids. Germline CDR1 is SGHRS and CDR2 is YFSETQ. V lost 3 bases to trimming and J lost 1 base; unmatched junction nucleotides: 3. CDR3 region: CASSSRTGNTEAFF. CDR3 coding DNA: TGCGCCAGCAGCTCCCGGACAGGGAACACTGAAGCTTTCTTT. Together with reference TRBV5-1 and TRBJ1-1, the CDR3 gives the full variable domain: KAGVTQTPRYLIKTRGQQVTLSCSPISGHRSVSWYQQTPGQGLQFLFEYFSETQRNKGNFPGRFSGRQFSNSRSEMNVSTLELGDSALYLCASSSRTGNTEAFFGQGTRLTVV.

In this sample, this clone turned up once. The chain links TRBV19 to TRBJ2-3; TRBD2 aligns across 11 bases. The CDR3 loop spans 18 amino acids. V dropped 3 bases and J dropped 0; count of bases not matched to a gene: 8. Germline CDR1 is LNHDA and CDR2 is SQIVND (reference sequence). CDR3 bases: TGTGCCAGTAGTATCGTAGCGGGGGGGCGTTCTAGCACAGATACGCAGTATTTT. Its translation is CASSIVAGGRSSTDTQYF.

The chain recombines TRBV29-1 with TRBJ2-1; the match to TRBD2 covers 9 bases. The CDR3 sequence is 15 residues long. J gave up 2 bases and V 7 bases, and 9 bases lay outside the gene matches. Germline lookup yields CDR1 SQVTM and CDR2 ANQGSEA. The CDR3 coding sequence is TGCAGCGCCGAGGGGCGGGGGGGCACCTACAATGAGCAGTTCTTC. It specifies CSAEGRGGTYNEQFF.

This chain joins TRBV11-2 and TRBJ2-1, with 7 bases that match TRBD1. From germline, CDR1 is SGHAT and CDR2 FQNNGV. This CDR3 region has 17 residues. J lost 6 bases, V lost 1 base, and 12 bases had no gene match. DNA of the CDR3: TGTGCCAGCAGCTTAGCCCCCTACCAGACAGGGCCCAATGAGCAGTTCTTC. Its translation: CASSLAPYQTGPNEQFF.

The CDR3 sequence is CASSTAPGQLRSPLHF. The DNA for the CDR3 is TGTGCCAGTAGTACAGCCCCGGGACAGCTTCGATCACCCCTCCACTTT. The chain couples TRBV19 to TRBJ1-6; 7 bases match TRBD1. Germline trimming cut 4 bases from V and 10 bases from J; bases unmatched to any gene: 13. In germline, CDR1 is LNHDA, CDR2 SQIVND (reference sequence). This CDR3 contains 16 residues.

CDR3 in amino acids: CASKQQGLNTEAFF. CDR3 bases: TGTGCCAGCAAACAACAGGGTTTAAACACTGAAGCTTTCTTT. V and J are TRBV5-4 and TRBJ1-1, with a tentative D call TRBD1 (6 bases). V lost 6 bases and J lost 2, with 14 bases in between. Germline CDR1 and CDR2: SGHNT and YYREEE (reference sequence). The length of the CDR3 is 14 residues.

The J gene is TRBJ2-7, the V gene TRBV12-3 or TRBV12-4, with 7 bases lining up with TRBD2. This CDR3 is 13 amino acids long. The V segment lost 10 bases and the J segment 1 base; nucleotides outside the gene matches: 7. The CDR3 region has the DNA TGTGCCACCTCTACGGGGGGATCCTACGAGCAGTACTTC. This encodes CATSTGGSYEQYF.

The chain is built from TRBV2 and TRBJ1-5; D remains ambiguous. The germline V gene has CDR1 SNHLY and CDR2 FYNNEI. The CDR3 is 15 residues long. Trimming removed 0 bases from V and 0 bases from J, with 6 bases in between. CDR3 sequence reads: CASSEAQDSNQPQHF. CDR3 coding DNA: TGTGCCAGCAGTGAAGCCCAGGATAGCAATCAGCCCCAGCATTTT.

This chain links TRBV19 with TRBJ1-2, with D hard to call. V was trimmed by 1 base and J by 4 bases, leaving 13 bases between them. The CDR3 runs to 15 residues. Germline CDR1 is LNHDA and CDR2 is SQIVND (reference sequence). CDR3 loop: CASSIAPGLSYGYTF. The DNA of the CDR3 is TGTGCCAGTAGTATAGCTCCGGGATTAAGCTATGGCTACACCTTC.

This rearrangement joins TRBV7-2 to TRBJ1-2, with 9 bases aligning to TRBD1. Germline CDR1 and CDR2: SGHTA and FQGNSA. V shed 1 base, J shed 4 bases, and the junction held 4 bases outside the gene matches. The CDR3 spans 15 residues. CDR3 residues: CASSLGGTGIYGYTF. Here the CDR3 DNA reads TGTGCCAGCAGCTTAGGAGGGACAGGGATCTATGGCTACACCTTC.

This clone has only a few counts. The chain recombines TRBV3-1 (or the pseudogene TRBV3-2) with TRBJ2-1, with D tentatively TRBD2 (6 bases). Germline CDR1 and CDR2: LGHDT and YNNKEL (reference sequence). V lost 2 bases and J lost 2, with 7 bases in between. This CDR3 has 14 amino acids. Here the CDR3 reads CASSQSGAYNEQFF. The CDR3, as DNA: TGTGCCAGCAGCCAATCGGGAGCCTACAATGAGCAGTTCTTC.

The chain combines TRBV19 with TRBJ2-2, with no clear D. This CDR3 region has 11 residues. The V gene lost 8 bases and the J gene lost 6 bases, with 7 bases spanning the gap. Germline CDR1 reads LNHDA; CDR2 reads SQIVND (reference sequence). The CDR3 loop reads CASRSPGELFF. CDR3 nucleotide sequence: TGTGCCAGTCGGTCCCCCGGGGAGCTGTTTTTT.